These 21 T cell receptor beta chains were sequenced from one sample in a study of blood T cells in healthy people across ages. Primed by a sample-barcoded 5' primer and a J-beta primer mix, a second PCR proceeded for about 6 to 11 cycles. MiXCR was run by TCRdb on the 5' RACE reads, yielding one entry per CDR3 protein. The sample has about 730,000 distinct CDR3 sequences, roughly 43% seen once. Sequenced sample: blood. These receptors all come from a woman aged 55 to 70 in good health.

The chain uses TRBV12-5 and TRBJ1-5, with TRBD1 matching 9 bases. The trim removed 5 bases at V and 7 bases at J, leaving 6 bases unmatched. The CDR3 is 14 amino acids. Germline CDR1 is LGHNT and CDR2 is FRNRAP. CDR3 DNA: TGTGCTAGTGGTGGGGGACAGGGCGGGCAGCCCCAGCATTTT. It translates to CASGGGQGGQPQHF.

The rearrangement joins TRBV6-1 to TRBJ2-3; D is perhaps TRBD1 (6 bases). The CDR3 loop spans 13 amino acids. The germline V gene encodes CDR1 MNHNS and CDR2 SASEGT. The V end lost 10 bases, the J end lost 6 bases, and 17 bases lay between the germline ends. DNA of the CDR3: TGTGCCACCTGGGTAACAGGGCAGGATACGCAGTATTTT. Amino acids: CATWVTGQDTQYF.

Of note for this clonotype: A much larger clone is a single base away; this may be a read error. The chain couples TRBV20-1 to TRBJ2-1; D remains ambiguous. Germline V lookup: CDR1 DFQATT, CDR2 SNEGSKA (reference sequence). The CDR3 length is 11 residues. The CDR3 sequence is CSAGDISEQFF. The CDR3 DNA sequence: TGCAGTGCTGGAGATATAAGTGAGCAGTTCTTC.

V gene TRBV12-3 or TRBV12-4 combines with J gene TRBJ1-1, with D unclear. This CDR3 is built from 12 residues. Between the trimmed V and J ends, which lost 4 bases and 3 bases, there was a span of 6 bases. The CDR3 loop is CASSYSDTEAFF. CDR3 coding DNA: TGTGCCAGCAGTTATTCGGACACTGAAGCTTTCTTT.

The chain combines TRBV7-2 with TRBJ2-7; either TRBD1 or TRBD2 may fit D (5 bases each). Trimming shortened V by 2 bases and J by 1 base, and 15 bases separated the two germline ends. CDR3 size: 16 residues. The germline V gene encodes CDR1 SGHTA and CDR2 FQGNSA. The CDR3 DNA sequence: TGTGCCAGCAGCTTACTCGGGGCAGGGCTGTCCTACGAGCAGTACTTC. Translated, it gives CASSLLGAGLSYEQYF.

V usage is TRBV19 and J usage is TRBJ1-2, with 12 nucleotides matching TRBD1. The CDR3 is 14 amino acids. The V gene's germline CDR1 is LNHDA and CDR2 SQIVND (reference sequence). The junction had 2 bases not matched to a gene; V was cut back by 6 bases and J by 3 bases. This CDR3 is CASSGTGGDYGYTF. In nucleotides, the CDR3 is TGTGCCAGTAGCGGGACAGGGGGCGACTATGGCTACACCTTC.

The chain uses TRBV6-5 and TRBJ2-4; TRBD1 is a possible D gene (6 bases). Trimming cost V 11 bases and J 7 bases, with 18 bases left between them. The germline gives CDR1 MNHEY, CDR2 SVGAGI. The CDR3 has 13 amino acids. CDR3 sequence: CAAGVGGTNIQYF. For the CDR3, the DNA is TGTGCCGCAGGGGTAGGTGGGACGAACATTCAGTACTTC.

This clonotype came up a few times. The V call is TRBV20-1, the J call TRBJ2-5, with 9 bases aligning to TRBD2. Per germline, CDR1 DFQATT and CDR2 SNEGSKA (reference sequence). V was clipped by 0 bases and J by 5 bases; unmatched bases: 7. This CDR3 is 15 amino acids long. The chain's CDR3 is CSARDRRGGKETQYF. The CDR3 region has the DNA TGCAGTGCTAGAGATCGGCGGGGGGGCAAGGAGACCCAGTACTTC.

The rearrangement uses TRBV5-1 and TRBJ2-1, with 8 bases aligning to TRBD2. Germline lookup yields CDR1 SGHRS and CDR2 YFSETQ. V trimming: 1 base; J trimming: 8 bases; junction bases outside the gene matches: 8. The CDR3 is 15 residues long. The CDR3 here is CASSLKTGGDHEQFF. The DNA of the CDR3 is TGCGCCAGCAGCTTGAAGACGGGGGGGGATCATGAGCAGTTCTTC.

This chain connects TRBV7-9 to TRBJ1-2; D uncertain. Germline CDR1 and CDR2: SEHNR and FQNEAQ (reference sequence). The CDR3 loop spans 15 amino acids. Between the trimmed V and J ends, which lost 5 bases and 5 bases, there was a span of 18 bases. CDR3 sequence (DNA): TGTGCCAGCAGCCCCCCAATCGGACGGATTTATGGCTACACCTTC. It is translated as CASSPPIGRIYGYTF.

The chain employs TRBV20-1 and TRBJ2-7, with 8 bases fitting TRBD1. The germline gives CDR1 DFQATT, CDR2 SNEGSKA (reference sequence). The CDR3 has 12 residues. V lost 6 bases, J lost 5 bases, and 6 bases stayed unmatched. CDR3 residues: CSATDRVNEQYF. DNA for the CDR3: TGCAGTGCCACGGACAGGGTTAACGAGCAGTACTTC.

CDR3 sequence (DNA): TGCAGTGCTAGAGATCGGAGTGGGGCAACCCAGCATTTT. It specifies CSARDRSGATQHF. The chain links TRBV20-1 to TRBJ1-5; a possible D gene is TRBD1 (5 bases). The CDR3 is 13 amino acids. V was clipped by 0 bases and J by 11 bases, with 14 bases between them. Germline V gives CDR1 DFQATT, CDR2 SNEGSKA (reference sequence).

The chain is built from TRBV18 and TRBJ2-7; 12 nucleotides agree with TRBD2. The germline CDR1 and CDR2 sequences are KGHSH and LQKENI. CDR3 length: 16 residues. V gave up 5 bases and J gave up 0 bases; unmatched junction bases: 5. The DNA of the CDR3 is TGTGCCAGCTCATTAACTAGCGGGGGGCACTCCTACGAGCAGTACTTC. It yields the protein CASSLTSGGHSYEQYF.

This clonotype was recorded a few times. The chain combines TRBV7-9 with TRBJ1-6; no clear D gene. Deletions cut 4 bases from V and 5 bases from J, with 3 bases between. The CDR3 consists of 12 residues. Germline CDR1 reads SEHNR; CDR2 reads FQNEAQ (reference sequence). CDR3 bases: TGTGCCAGCAGCTCAGATAATTCACCCCTCCACTTT. Protein: CASSSDNSPLHF.

This clonotype was picked up a small number of times. The chain couples TRBV3-1 to TRBJ1-6; tentative D call: TRBD1 (5 bases). V was shortened by 0 bases and J by 9 bases, with 12 bases between the two germline ends. CDR3 length: 15 residues. Germline assignment: CDR1 LGHDT and CDR2 YNNKEL (reference sequence). The CDR3 DNA sequence: TGTGCCAGCAGCCAAGATGGGGGGAGTTTTTCACCCCTCCACTTT. Translating it yields CASSQDGGSFSPLHF.

With respect to this clonotype: A much larger clonotype is one base distant, so this may be a read error. V is TRBV12-3 or TRBV12-4 and J is TRBJ2-1, with TRBD2 matching over 9 bases. The better agreement between TRBJ2-7 and the DNA end casts doubt on the J call. The length of the CDR3 is 15 residues. The CDR3 DNA follows: TGTGCCAGCAGCCCAGCGGGAGGAGGTGACAATGAGCAGTACTTC. This sequence encodes CASSPAGGGDNEQYF.

The CDR3 nucleotides are TGTGCCAGCTCTCCGTGGGAAGGGGACGAGCAGTACTTC. Protein product: CASSPWEGDEQYF. This chain connects TRBV18 to TRBJ2-7; weak D call: TRBD1 (5 bases). CDR1 and CDR2 from the germline V gene are KGHSH and LQKENI. The CDR3 covers 13 residues. With 6 bases removed from V and 5 bases from J, the gap between germline ends came to 14 bases.

This sequence joins TRBV19 and TRBJ2-4; D gene unclear. The V end was cut by 3 bases, the J end by 0 bases, with 6 bases between. Germline V gene sequence: CDR1 LNHDA, CDR2 SQIVND (reference sequence). This CDR3 region has 14 residues. CDR3 in DNA: TGTGCCAGTAGTATCGGCGGAGCCAAAAACATTCAGTACTTC. Its protein is CASSIGGAKNIQYF.

The J gene is TRBJ2-5, the V gene TRBV9; D is possibly TRBD2 (6 bases). Germline lookup yields CDR1 SGDLS and CDR2 YYNGEE. The CDR3 is 14 residues long. V was cut by 3 bases and J by 11 bases, with 20 bases left in between. CDR3 region: CASSAADVRREQYF. The DNA for the CDR3 is TGTGCCAGCAGCGCGGCTGACGTTCGGAGGGAGCAGTACTTC.

The sample holds a few counts of this clonotype. The chain has TRBV10-3 and TRBJ2-5; the D gene is possibly TRBD1 (5 bases). This CDR3 comprises 15 residues. Germline CDR1 is ENHRY and CDR2 is SYGVKD. V lost 2 bases and J lost 2, with 12 bases in between. CDR3 DNA: TGTGCCATCAGTGAGCCGACAGACAATCAAGAGACCCAGTACTTC. This translates into CAISEPTDNQETQYF.

This clonotype was found a few times. This chain joins TRBV20-1 and TRBJ2-7; the match to TRBD2 covers 8 bases. This CDR3 is built from 13 residues. Trimming cost V 3 bases and J 3 bases; bases outside gene matches: 4. CDR1 is DFQATT and CDR2 is SNEGSKA in the germline V gene (reference sequence). This CDR3 is CSASGGAGYEQYF. The CDR3 DNA follows: TGCAGTGCTAGCGGGGGGGCCGGCTACGAGCAGTACTTC.